This T cell receptor beta chain is drawn from a study of PD-L1 blockade in urothelial cancer. Sequenced by immunoSEQ multiplex PCR; TCRdb stores in-frame clones only, minus some. The sample consists of more than 75,000 clones, over 90% of them appearing once. Patients' urothelial carcinoma was locally advanced or metastatic. This CDR3 is 13 amino acids long. The junction had 3 bases not matched to a gene; V was cut back by 2 bases and J by 6 bases. Germline CDR1 is ENHRY and CDR2 is SYGVKD. The chain joins TRBV10-3 to TRBJ2-7; 8 bases are shared with TRBD2. Source: PBMCs, taken around atezolizumab (anti-PD-L1) treatment. This receptor was identified in a man aged 55 to 70 with urothelial cancer. CDR3 residues: CAISEVGGGEQYF. The CDR3, as DNA: TGTGCCATCAGTGAGGTCGGGGGGGGCGAGCAGTACTTC.